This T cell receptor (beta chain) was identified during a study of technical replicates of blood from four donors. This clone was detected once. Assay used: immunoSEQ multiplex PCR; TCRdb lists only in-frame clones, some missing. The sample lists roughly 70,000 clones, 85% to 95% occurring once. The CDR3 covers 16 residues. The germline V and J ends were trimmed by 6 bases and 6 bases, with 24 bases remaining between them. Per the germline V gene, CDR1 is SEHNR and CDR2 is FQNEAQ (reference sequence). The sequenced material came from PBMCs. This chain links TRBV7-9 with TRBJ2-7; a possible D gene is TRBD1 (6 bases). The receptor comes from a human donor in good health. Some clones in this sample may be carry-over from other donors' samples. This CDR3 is CASRRPPGTLPAEQYF. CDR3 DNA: TGTGCCAGCAGACGACCGCCCGGGACACTCCCGGCCGAGCAGTACTTC. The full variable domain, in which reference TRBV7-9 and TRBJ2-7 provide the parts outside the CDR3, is DTGVSQNPRHKITKRGQNVTFRCDPISEHNRLYWYRQTLGQGPEFLTYFQNEAQLEKSRLLSDRFSAERPKGSFSTLEIQRTEQGDSAMYLCASRRPPGTLPAEQYFGPGTRLTVT.